Sequencing of this T cell receptor beta chain was carried out in a study of CD8 T cells in Susac syndrome. Germline CDR1 reads SQVTM; CDR2 reads ANQGSEA. The CDR3 runs 13 residues. The V and J ends lost 6 bases and 5 bases, in that order; junction bases with no gene match: 7. With random hexamers, roughly 0.5 to 1 ug RNA was reverse transcribed. With immunoSEQ multiplex PCR, TCR beta CDR3 was amplified across 54 Vbeta and 13 Jbeta. TCRdb re-derived calls from the immunoSEQ multiplex PCR reads in MiXCR, one entry per CDR3 protein. The sample lists about 150,000 distinct CDR3 sequences; just over 90% were seen once. Healthy donors served as the controls. They were matched for age and sex.

Material for sequencing was CD4+ T cells from PBMCs. This clonotype was obtained from a human donor in good health. The rearrangement joins TRBV29-1 to TRBJ2-5, with 9 bases matching TRBD1. The CDR3 here is CSVPGTGTETQYF. DNA for the CDR3: TGCAGCGTCCCCGGGACAGGGACGGAGACCCAGTACTTC.